Below are 18 T cell receptor beta chains sequenced from a single sample in a study of cytomegalovirus exposure and HLA in healthy donors. The primer mix had 60 Vbeta and 13 Jbeta primers. Clones were sequenced by immunoSEQ multiplex PCR, and TCRdb holds only the in-frame ones, with some missing. The sample records about 180,000 clones, 65% to 80% being singletons. Material: PBMCs. These receptors came from a woman aged 35 to 49 in good health and CMV-seronegative.

The gene calls are TRBV6-5 and TRBJ2-2; TRBD1 matches at 7 bases. The CDR3 sequence is 13 residues long. V lost 4 bases to trimming and J lost 5 bases; unmatched junction nucleotides: 1. Germline lookup yields CDR1 MNHEY and CDR2 SVGAGI. CDR3 in amino acids: CASSSDRTGELFF. CDR3 DNA: TGTGCCAGCAGTTCGGACAGGACCGGGGAGCTGTTTTTT.

The chain employs TRBV5-1 and TRBJ1-1; D gene unclear. In germline, CDR1 is SGHRS, CDR2 YFSETQ. This CDR3 comprises 13 residues. Trimming took 4 bases from V and 0 from J, leaving 7 bases between them. In DNA form, the CDR3 reads TGCGCCAGCAGCCCGACACTGAACACTGAAGCTTTCTTT. It encodes CASSPTLNTEAFF.

The chain carries TRBV5-1 and TRBJ2-5; the D gene is possibly TRBD2 (6 bases). Trimming left V 5 bases short and J 2 bases short, with 13 bases between. In germline, CDR1 is SGHRS, CDR2 YFSETQ. This CDR3 comprises 14 residues. The CDR3 spells CASSPLAMQETQYF. The CDR3 region has the DNA TGCGCCAGCAGTCCCCTAGCGATGCAAGAGACCCAGTACTTC.

The CDR3 is CASSTLAGGRETQYF. The CDR3 coding sequence is TGCGCCAGCAGCACCCTAGCGGGAGGGAGAGAGACCCAGTACTTC. V gene TRBV5-1 combines with J gene TRBJ2-5; TRBD2 matches at 12 bases. Germline V gives CDR1 SGHRS, CDR2 YFSETQ. After removal of 4 bases from V and 4 bases from J, the junction contained 5 bases not matched to a gene. This CDR3 region has 15 residues.

The chain uses TRBV30 and TRBJ1-2; possibly TRBD1 for D (6 bases). This CDR3 spans 13 amino acids. Germline V gene data show CDR1 as GTSNPN and CDR2 as SVGIG (reference sequence). Trimming cost V 0 bases and J 7 bases, with 12 bases left between them. CDR3 DNA: TGTGCCTGGAGTGTACGTTGGGGGCTTGGCTACACCTTC. Its translation is CAWSVRWGLGYTF.

The chain uses TRBV7-2 and TRBJ2-3; 11 bases line up with TRBD2. The CDR3 spans 16 residues. Trimming cost V 6 bases and J 4 bases; bases outside gene matches: 9. From germline, CDR1 is SGHTA and CDR2 FQGNSA. The chain's CDR3 is CASSLNSGGAADTQYF. CDR3 bases: TGTGCCAGCAGTTTAAATAGCGGGGGGGCCGCAGATACGCAGTATTTT.

The V gene is TRBV10-3, the J gene TRBJ2-3; TRBD1 might be the D (5 bases). V lost 6 bases and J lost 3, with 13 bases in between. The CDR3 is 14 amino acids. CDR1 and CDR2 from the germline V gene are ENHRY and SYGVKD. CDR3 in DNA: TGTGCCATCAGAAGGGGATACGATACAGATACGCAGTATTTT. Protein: CAIRRGYDTDTQYF.

This rearrangement joins TRBV6-6 to TRBJ2-7, with 7 bases matching TRBD1. The V gene end was trimmed by 6 bases and the J gene end by 6 bases; junction bases not matched to a gene: 11. Germline V gene lookup returns CDR1 MNHNY and CDR2 SVGAGI (reference sequence). This CDR3 spans 14 amino acids. The CDR3 reads CASRTGVRSREQYF. The DNA for the CDR3 is TGTGCCAGCAGAACAGGGGTACGATCACGCGAGCAGTACTTC.

The V call is TRBV23-1, the J call TRBJ2-7, with a weak D call TRBD1 (6 bases). TRBV23-1 is marked as an open reading frame, function uncertain. With 6 bases removed from V and 4 bases from J, the gap between germline ends came to 16 bases. The CDR3 is 14 residues long. The CDR3 nucleotides are TGCGCCAGCAGCCGGACAGCGTGGGGGTACGAGCAGTACTTC. Encoded protein: CASSRTAWGYEQYF.

To note about this clone: Germline is not matched at one junction end, which may reflect a read error. The chain links TRBV14 to TRBJ2-3; weak D call: TRBD2 (5 bases). The CDR3 totals 16 residues. CDR1 is SGHDN, CDR2 FVKESK, per germline. The DNA of the CDR3 is TGTGCCAGCAGCCCGAGGGTCGGGATCCGCACAAATACGCAGTATTTT. Translating it yields CASSPRVGIRTNTQYF.

This chain joins TRBV4-1 and TRBJ2-3; TRBD1 matches 7 bases. Germline V gene data show CDR1 as MGHRA and CDR2 as YSYEKL. The CDR3 is 18 amino acids. V trimming: 0 bases; J trimming: 6 bases; junction bases outside the gene matches: 15. The CDR3 region is CASSQDHAGTALGDTQYF. The CDR3 region has the DNA TGCGCCAGCAGCCAAGATCATGCCGGGACAGCCCTAGGGGATACGCAGTATTTT.

The rearrangement joins TRBV5-4 to TRBJ1-1; D possibly corresponds to TRBD1 (6 bases). Trimming cost V 4 bases and J 2 bases, with 15 bases left between them. The germline V gene has CDR1 SGHNT and CDR2 YYREEE (reference sequence). The CDR3 length is 15 residues. The CDR3 spells CASSPKWGPNTEAFF. CDR3 coding DNA: TGTGCCAGCAGCCCGAAGTGGGGGCCCAACACTGAAGCTTTCTTT.

V usage is TRBV5-4 and J usage is TRBJ1-2; D is unclear. CDR3 length equals 11 residues. The V end was cut by 2 bases, the J end by 5 bases, with 4 bases between. Germline lookup yields CDR1 SGHNT and CDR2 YYREEE (reference sequence). The DNA for the CDR3 is TGTGCCAGCAGCTTTGAGTATGGCTACACCTTC. This sequence encodes CASSFEYGYTF.

The rearrangement uses TRBV5-8 and TRBJ2-5; D remains ambiguous. TRBJ2-7 matches the DNA end more closely, so the J call is doubtful. The CDR3 length is 11 residues. CDR1 is SGHTS and CDR2 is YDEGEE in the germline V gene. The CDR3 region has the DNA TGTGCCAGCAGGGCAGACTACGAGCAGTACTTC. Its protein product is CASRADYEQYF.

The genes are TRBV30 and TRBJ1-3; tentative D call: TRBD1 (6 bases). The germline CDR1 and CDR2 sequences are GTSNPN and SVGIG (reference sequence). V dropped 5 bases and J dropped 1 base, with 12 bases sitting between them. The CDR3 is made up of 14 amino acids. In DNA form, the CDR3 reads TGTGCCTGGGGAGCGGGGGCGTCTGGAAACACCATATATTTT. Protein sequence: CAWGAGASGNTIYF.

The chain is built from TRBV19 and TRBJ2-7, with 7 positions matching TRBD1. CDR1 and CDR2 from the germline V gene are LNHDA and SQIVND (reference sequence). The CDR3 loop spans 16 amino acids. V shed 4 bases and J 1 base; nucleotides not matched to a gene: 10. In DNA form, the CDR3 reads TGTGCCAGTAGTACAAAAAAAGGGACAGTATCCTACGAGCAGTACTTC. Translation: CASSTKKGTVSYEQYF.

The rearrangement links TRBV19 to TRBJ2-7, with D perhaps matching TRBD1 (6 bases). The CDR3 contains 14 residues. Trimming took 8 bases from V and 0 from J, leaving 14 bases between them. CDR1 LNHDA and CDR2 SQIVND come from the germline V gene (reference sequence). As DNA, the CDR3 is TGTGCCAGTCGGCTCGGGACAAGCTCCTACGAGCAGTACTTC. This codes for CASRLGTSSYEQYF.

The chain is built from TRBV7-2 and TRBJ2-7; 11 nucleotides match TRBD2. Trimming at V came to 1 base and at J to 0 bases, leaving 2 bases not matched to a gene. Germline V gene lookup returns CDR1 SGHTA and CDR2 FQGNSA. The CDR3 runs to 16 residues. CDR3 in amino acids: CASSLVTSGASYEQYF. CDR3 sequence (DNA): TGTGCCAGCAGCTTAGTGACTAGCGGGGCCTCCTACGAGCAGTACTTC. Full variable domain (rest looked up from reference TRBV7-2 and TRBJ2-7): GAGVSQSPSNKVTEKGKDVELRCDPISGHTALYWYRQSLGQGLEFLIYFQGNSAPDKSGLPSDRFSAERTGGSVSTLTIQRTQQEDSAVYLCASSLVTSGASYEQYFGPGTRLTVT.